These T cell receptor beta chains were read from a single sample in a study of T-cell reconstitution after alpha-beta-depleted transplantation in children. TCRdb ran MiXCR on the PCR reads and lists one entry per CDR3 protein. The repertoire holds approximately 130,000 distinct CDR3 sequences, with more than 9.5% as singletons. Sequenced here: PBMCs, mostly from graft donor cells, sampled 180 days after TCRalphabeta/CD19-depleted stem cell transplant. The receptors shown here come from a girl under three years old who had a stem cell transplant for combined immunodeficiency, so the T cells may come from the graft donor. The CDR3 runs from the conserved cysteine through the conserved F or W. D genes are given only for firm matches. The size field is filled for only some rows; it gives once, few, many or a size class.

D gene: TRBD1; V gene: TRBV5-4; J gene: TRBJ2-5; clone size: .; CDR3 DNA: TGTGCCAGCAGCGACCATCTAGGGGGCATGGAGACCCAGTACTTC; CDR3 protein: CASSDHLGGMETQYF
D gene: TRBD2; V gene: TRBV6-2/TRBV6-3; J gene: TRBJ2-7; clone size: few; CDR3 DNA: TGTGCCAGCAGTCCGGGACTAGCGTTCTACGAGCAGTACTTC; CDR3 protein: CASSPGLAFYEQYF
D gene: .; V gene: TRBV18; J gene: TRBJ2-3; clone size: .; CDR3 DNA: TGTGCCAGCTCACCACCGGTCAGCGGACTCACAGATACGCAGTATTTT; CDR3 protein: CASSPPVSGLTDTQYF
D gene: .; V gene: TRBV14; J gene: TRBJ1-2; clone size: .; CDR3 DNA: TGTGCCAGCAGCCAAGACAGTACGGCTAACTATGGCTACACCTTC; CDR3 protein: CASSQDSTANYGYTF
D gene: TRBD2; V gene: TRBV5-1; J gene: TRBJ2-5; clone size: few; CDR3 DNA: TGCGCCAGCAGCTTCACAGCGGGAGGGCAAGAGACCCAGTACTTC; CDR3 protein: CASSFTAGGQETQYF
D gene: .; V gene: TRBV29-1; J gene: TRBJ2-3; clone size: .; CDR3 DNA: .; CDR3 protein: CSVELFRARVDTQYF
D gene: TRBD1; V gene: TRBV20-1; J gene: TRBJ2-7; clone size: many; CDR3 DNA: TGCAGTGCTATGATAACAGGGGCCCACTCCTACGAGCAGTACTTC; CDR3 protein: CSAMITGAHSYEQYF
D gene: .; V gene: TRBV12-3/TRBV12-4; J gene: TRBJ2-5; clone size: .; CDR3 DNA: TGTGCCAGCAGTTTAGTGGTTCAAGAGACCCAGTACTTC; CDR3 protein: CASSLVVQETQYF
D gene: .; V gene: TRBV7-2; J gene: TRBJ2-7; clone size: .; CDR3 DNA: TGTGCCAGCAGCTTAGCCCCCTCCGGGCACGAGCAGTACTTC; CDR3 protein: CASSLAPSGHEQYF
D gene: TRBD1; V gene: TRBV12-3/TRBV12-4; J gene: TRBJ1-2; clone size: .; CDR3 DNA: TGTGCCAGCAGTCCAGGGGGTCACTATGGCTACACCTTC; CDR3 protein: CASSPGGHYGYTF
D gene: TRBD2; V gene: TRBV15; J gene: TRBJ2-1; clone size: .; CDR3 DNA: TGTGCCACCAGCACCTCTGGCGGGGGTTACCTTATCTACAATGAGCAGTTCTTC; CDR3 protein: CATSTSGGGYLIYNEQFF
D gene: TRBD1; V gene: TRBV24-1; J gene: TRBJ2-2; clone size: few; CDR3 DNA: TGTGCCACCAGTGCGACAGGGGGTAGCGGGGAGCTGTTTTTT; CDR3 protein: CATSATGGSGELFF
D gene: TRBD1; V gene: TRBV20-1; J gene: TRBJ2-5; clone size: few; CDR3 DNA: TGCAGTGCAAAGACAGGGGCCCTAGAGACCCAGTACTTC; CDR3 protein: CSAKTGALETQYF
D gene: .; V gene: TRBV5-1; J gene: TRBJ2-1; clone size: .; CDR3 DNA: TGCGCCAGCAGCTTGGCGCTACACAATGAGCAGTTCTTC; CDR3 protein: CASSLALHNEQFF
D gene: .; V gene: TRBV6-5; J gene: TRBJ2-1; clone size: few; CDR3 DNA: TGTGCCAGCAGTTACAGAAGGGCAGTATACAATGAGCAGTTCTTC; CDR3 protein: CASSYRRAVYNEQFF
D gene: TRBD2; V gene: TRBV29-1; J gene: TRBJ2-1; clone size: .; CDR3 DNA: TGCAGCGTTGCCCACACTAGCGGGAGCTCCTACAATGAGCAGTTCTTC; CDR3 protein: CSVAHTSGSSYNEQFF
D gene: .; V gene: TRBV6-5; J gene: TRBJ2-7; clone size: .; CDR3 DNA: TGTGCCAGCAGTTATCGTCCCCTAAACTACGAGCAGTACTTC; CDR3 protein: CASSYRPLNYEQYF
D gene: TRBD2; V gene: TRBV7-2; J gene: TRBJ2-1; clone size: .; CDR3 DNA: TGTGCCAGCAGCTTTAGGGCGGGAGGGAGGAATGAGCAGTTCTTC; CDR3 protein: CASSFRAGGRNEQFF
D gene: .; V gene: TRBV20-1; J gene: TRBJ2-1; clone size: few; CDR3 DNA: TGCAGTGCTAGAGAATTAGACGCTACCGGCAATGAGCAGTTCTTC; CDR3 protein: CSARELDATGNEQFF
D gene: .; V gene: TRBV10-3; J gene: TRBJ2-2; clone size: .; CDR3 DNA: TGTGCCATCAGCCAGGGGTCGGACACCGGGGAGCTGTTTTTT; CDR3 protein: CAISQGSDTGELFF
D gene: .; V gene: TRBV4-3; J gene: TRBJ2-1; clone size: .; CDR3 DNA: TGCGCCAGCAGCCAAGCTTTTCAGCGATCGATCCTCGATGAGCAGTTCTTC; CDR3 protein: CASSQAFQRSILDEQFF
D gene: .; V gene: TRBV6-5; J gene: TRBJ1-5; clone size: many; CDR3 DNA: TGTGCCAGCAGTTATCGTTCTGGGACTCAGCCCCAGCATTTT; CDR3 protein: CASSYRSGTQPQHF
D gene: .; V gene: TRBV7-2; J gene: TRBJ1-6; clone size: few; CDR3 DNA: TGTGCCAGCAGCCTGACAACTGTCTCCTATAATTCACCCCTCCACTTT; CDR3 protein: CASSLTTVSYNSPLHF
D gene: .; V gene: TRBV9; J gene: TRBJ1-5; clone size: .; CDR3 DNA: TGTGCCAGCAGCGTAGGCGGAAATAGCAATCAGCCCCAGCATTTT; CDR3 protein: CASSVGGNSNQPQHF
D gene: .; V gene: TRBV20-1; J gene: TRBJ2-7; clone size: few; CDR3 DNA: TGCAGTGCCGAGGGGGGGTACTATTCCTACGAGCAGTACTTC; CDR3 protein: CSAEGGYYSYEQYF
D gene: TRBD1; V gene: TRBV27; J gene: TRBJ2-2; clone size: few; CDR3 DNA: TGTGCCAGCTCACGACAGGGGACCGGGGAGCTGTTTTTT; CDR3 protein: CASSRQGTGELFF
D gene: .; V gene: TRBV7-9; J gene: TRBJ2-4; clone size: .; CDR3 DNA: TGTGCCAGCAGCCCAGGGGAGGGGGCCAAAAACATTCAGTACTTC; CDR3 protein: CASSPGEGAKNIQYF
D gene: TRBD1; V gene: TRBV5-6; J gene: TRBJ2-1; clone size: few; CDR3 DNA: TGTGCCAGCAGCTTATTTCGACAGGGACGGTGGGAGCAGTTCTTC; CDR3 protein: CASSLFRQGRWEQFF
D gene: TRBD2; V gene: TRBV13; J gene: TRBJ2-5; clone size: .; CDR3 DNA: TGTGCCAGCACCCTTAGCCGTCGACGACTAGCGGGGGGCCAAGAGACCCAGTACTTC; CDR3 protein: CASTLSRRRLAGGQETQYF